The rows below give T cell receptor beta chains drawn from one sample of a study of cytomegalovirus exposure and HLA in healthy donors. Profiling relied on immunoSEQ multiplex PCR, and the TCRdb table lists in-frame clones only, not all of them. Of hundreds of thousands of clones detected, just over 85% appear once; the ten largest clones hold 0.83%. The sequenced sample consisted of PBMCs. These receptors were taken from a woman aged 18-30 years in good health and CMV-seronegative. Each CDR3 is given with its conserved first and last residue. A D gene is named only where the DNA matches it firmly. A clone size is listed for some rows: how often the clone was seen (once, few, many), or a class if it is expanded.

TRBV28	.	TRBJ1-5	few	12	TGTGCCAGCAGCGTACTCAATCAGCCCCAGCATTTT	CASSVLNQPQHF
TRBV6-1	.	TRBJ1-3	.	12	TGTGCCAGCGGCCCCTCTGGAAACACCATATATTTT	CASGPSGNTIYF
TRBV7-6	TRBD1	TRBJ2-1	.	15	TGTGCCAGCAGCTTAGCAGGGGGCGCGTACAATGAGCAGTTCTTC	CASSLAGGAYNEQFF
TRBV10-3	TRBD1	TRBJ2-7	.	12	TGTGCCATCAGTGGACAGGGTTACGAGCAGTACTTC	CAISGQGYEQYF
TRBV6-1	TRBD1	TRBJ2-7	.	17	TGTGCCAGCAGTGCAGAGGCCCCCGGGACAGGGTCTCGAGAGCAGTACTTC	CASSAEAPGTGSREQYF
TRBV6-4	.	TRBJ2-3	.	15	TGTGCCAGCAGTGACTCGTTGGGAGCCACAGATACGCAGTATTTT	CASSDSLGATDTQYF
TRBV18	.	TRBJ2-2	.	14	TGTGCCAGCTCACCACGTCAGGAGGCCGGGGAGCTGTTTTTT	CASSPRQEAGELFF
TRBV2	.	TRBJ1-2	.	16	TGTGCCAGCAGTGACCCGCACCTGGAGACTAACTATGGCTACACCTTC	CASSDPHLETNYGYTF
TRBV6-5	TRBD2	TRBJ2-3	.	15	TGTGCCAGCAGTTACTCGAGCGGGGGCTCAGATACGCAGTATTTT	CASSYSSGGSDTQYF
TRBV29-1	.	TRBJ1-2	few	14	TGCAGCGTTGTCAGGGCAGAAACATACTATGGCTACACCTTC	CSVVRAETYYGYTF
TRBV18	TRBD2	TRBJ2-7	.	13	TGTGCCAGCTCGCGGGGGGTCTCCTACGAGCAGTACTTC	CASSRGVSYEQYF
TRBV4-2	TRBD1	TRBJ2-5	.	15	TGTGCCAGCAGCCAGATACAGGGGGCGCAAGAGACCCAGTACTTC	CASSQIQGAQETQYF
TRBV29-1	TRBD2	TRBJ2-7	.	15	TGCAGCGTTGAAGATGGCCGCGGGAGGACGGGGGAGCAGTACTTC	CSVEDGRGRTGEQYF
TRBV9	.	TRBJ1-1	once	13	TGTGCCAGCAGCGTAGGCCTATACACTGAAGCTTTCTTT	CASSVGLYTEAFF
TRBV29-1	.	TRBJ2-1	.	11	TGCAGCGTTCCCACCAGGGATTTCGAGTTCTTC	CSVPTRDFEFF
TRBV19	TRBD1	TRBJ1-2	.	13	TGTGCCAGTGGGACAGGGGGCGAGCGTGGCTACACCTTC	CASGTGGERGYTF
TRBV15	TRBD2	TRBJ2-5	.	15	TGTGCCACCAGCAGAGAAGCGGGAGGGGTGGAGACCCAGTACTTC	CATSREAGGVETQYF
TRBV18	.	TRBJ1-5	.	13	TGTGCCAGCTCGGCAGGGCCCAGTCAGCCCCAGCATTTT	CASSAGPSQPQHF
TRBV30	TRBD1	TRBJ1-4	.	14	TGTGCCTGGAGTGTACAGGGGGCTAATGAAAAACTGTTTTTT	CAWSVQGANEKLFF
TRBV30	.	TRBJ2-5	few	12	TGTGCCTGGAGTGTAGGGGGAGAGACCCAGTACTTC	CAWSVGGETQYF
TRBV19	.	TRBJ2-3	few	12	TGTGCCAGCAGGGCCGGGGGTGATACGCAGTATTTT	CASRAGGDTQYF
TRBV7-8	.	TRBJ2-2	few	11	TGTGCCAGCCCCGACACCGGGGAGCTGTTTTTT	CASPDTGELFF
TRBV2	.	TRBJ1-6	few	13	TGTGCCAGCAGTGAACGGGGTTCGCCACCCCTCCACTTT	CASSERGSPPLHF
TRBV28	TRBD1	TRBJ1-2	.	15	TGTGCCAGCAGTACAACGACGACAGGGGCTTATGGCTACACCTTC	CASSTTTTGAYGYTF
TRBV27	TRBD1	TRBJ2-7	.	15	TGTGCCAGCAGGACATACACGGGACAGGGGTTGGAGCAGTACTTC	CASRTYTGQGLEQYF
TRBV25-1	TRBD2	TRBJ2-1	.	14	TGTGCCAGCAGCCAGGGAGGGCCATACAATGAGCAGTTCTTC	CASSQGGPYNEQFF
TRBV21-1	.	TRBJ1-2	.	13	TGTGCCAGCAGCAAAGCGAGGTTTATGGGCTACACCTTC	CASSKARFMGYTF
TRBV4-2	TRBD1	TRBJ2-1	.	16	TGTGCCAGCAGCCAGGAAACAGGGGGCTCCTACAATGAGCAGTTCTTC	CASSQETGGSYNEQFF
TRBV7-9	.	TRBJ1-2	.	12	TGTGCCAGCAGCTTCGAGTATTATGGCTACACCTTC	CASSFEYYGYTF
TRBV27	TRBD2	TRBJ2-1	.	15	TGTGCCAGCAGTCCGGGGACTAGCGGATACAATGAGCAGTTCTTC	CASSPGTSGYNEQFF
TRBV7-2	.	TRBJ2-7	.	13	TGTGCCAGCAGCGGAGGACAGTCCTACGAGCAGTACTTC	CASSGGQSYEQYF
TRBV7-2	TRBD2	TRBJ2-5	.	15	TGTGCCAGCAGCTTCCTCGGGGGGGGAGTTGAAACCCAGTACTTC	CASSFLGGGVETQYF
TRBV2	TRBD1	TRBJ2-1	.	17	TGTGCCAGCAGCCAACCCCAGGGGGCGGAATCCTACAATGAGCAGTTCTTC	CASSQPQGAESYNEQFF
TRBV5-1	TRBD1	TRBJ2-2	.	17	TGCGCCAGCAGCTTGGTGGGACAGGGGCTCTTGACCGGGGAGCTGTTTTTT	CASSLVGQGLLTGELFF